The clone carrying this T cell receptor (beta chain) came up many times. This entry comes from a study of patients and donors after allogeneic stem cell transplantation. TCRdb re-called the RT-PCR reads with MiXCR, one entry per CDR3 protein. This sample has around 150,000 distinct CDR3 sequences, with over 30% found just once. Germline V gene lookup returns CDR1 SGDLS and CDR2 YYNGEE. This CDR3 is built from 13 residues. The ends were cut back, 0 bases at V and 2 bases at J, with 3 bases in the middle. The V and J genes are TRBV9 and TRBJ1-5; D call uncertain. The sequence came from a human donor who was either an allogeneic HSCT recipient or a stem cell or donor lymphocyte infusion donor (not recorded which). It is not recorded whose cells these are; they may come from a transplant donor. The sequencing input was blood, either unsorted or a sorted T cell fraction (not recorded which). The CDR3 protein is CASSVDGNQPQHF. The CDR3, as DNA: TGTGCCAGCAGCGTAGACGGCAATCAGCCCCAGCATTTT.